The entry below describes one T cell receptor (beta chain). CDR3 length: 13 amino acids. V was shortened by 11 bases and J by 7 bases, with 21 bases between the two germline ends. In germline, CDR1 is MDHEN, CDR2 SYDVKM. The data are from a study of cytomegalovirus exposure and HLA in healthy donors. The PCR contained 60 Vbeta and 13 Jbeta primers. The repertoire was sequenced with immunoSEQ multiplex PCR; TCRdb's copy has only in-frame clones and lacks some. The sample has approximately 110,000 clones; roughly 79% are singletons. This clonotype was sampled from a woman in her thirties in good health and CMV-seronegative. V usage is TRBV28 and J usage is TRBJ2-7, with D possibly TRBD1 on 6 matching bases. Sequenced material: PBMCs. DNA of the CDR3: TGTGCCGCAGGGGTTGCCGCTACTGAGGAGCAGTACTTC. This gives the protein CAAGVAATEEQYF. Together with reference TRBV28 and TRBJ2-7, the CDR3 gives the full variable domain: DVKVTQSSRYLVKRTGEKVFLECVQDMDHENMFWYRQDPGLGLRLIYFSYDVKMKEKGDIPEGYSVSREKKERFSLILESASTNQTSMYLCAAGVAATEEQYFGPGTRLTVT.